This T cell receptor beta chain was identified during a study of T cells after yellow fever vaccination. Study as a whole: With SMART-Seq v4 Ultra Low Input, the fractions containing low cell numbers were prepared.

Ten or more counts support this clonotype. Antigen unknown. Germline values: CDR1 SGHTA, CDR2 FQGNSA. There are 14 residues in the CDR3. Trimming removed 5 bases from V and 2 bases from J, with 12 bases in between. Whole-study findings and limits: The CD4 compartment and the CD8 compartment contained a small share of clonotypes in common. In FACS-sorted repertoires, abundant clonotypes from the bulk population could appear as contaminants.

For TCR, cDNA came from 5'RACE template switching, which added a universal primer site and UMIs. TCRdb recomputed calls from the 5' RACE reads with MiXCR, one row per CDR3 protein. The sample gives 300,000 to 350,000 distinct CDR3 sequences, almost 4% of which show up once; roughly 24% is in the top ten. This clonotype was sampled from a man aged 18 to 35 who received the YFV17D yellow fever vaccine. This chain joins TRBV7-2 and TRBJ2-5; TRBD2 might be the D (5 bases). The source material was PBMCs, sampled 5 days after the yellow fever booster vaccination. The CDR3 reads CASSQLGLQETQYF. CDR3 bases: TGTGCCAGCAGCCAACTAGGCCTTCAAGAGACCCAGTACTTC.